The present entry profiles one TCR beta chain with its context. The antigen this receptor binds is unknown. The library was built by means of the immunoSEQ multiplex PCR assay. A mixture of 60 forward primers for TCR Vbeta segments and 13 reverse primers for TCR Jbeta segments was used in the multiplex PCR. Amplification of the CDR3 region of rearranged TCR beta genes was performed with a multiplex PCR assay on genomic DNA. On the Illumina HiSeq System, the amplified TCR beta libraries were sequenced as 87-base-pair reads. In the authors' own workflow: In a later analysis, tens of millions of unique TCR beta chains were counted across the roughly 610 repertoires, and roughly 11 million of these chains were shared by at least two donors. To remove PCR and sequencing errors, raw reads were error-corrected and collapsed into unique sequences using a nearest-neighbor algorithm that merged closely related sequences. V, D and J gene segments were assigned by aligning CDR3 sequences to IMGT reference sequences. For a sequence to be retained, a match of at least six nucleotides was required to both a V gene segment and a J gene segment. Rearrangements were called productive when the CDR3 lacked stop codons and stayed in frame with V and J; all others were non-productive. Following IMGT convention, CDR3 was defined as the stretch from the second conserved V-encoded cysteine up to the conserved J-encoded phenylalanine. In an earlier analysis of around 640 of the donors, sequences lacking an unambiguous match to a single V gene segment were excluded. An earlier analysis of some 500 of the donors classified V segments as functional when productive rearrangements were above 56.7% and as segregating when the standard deviation between donors was above 5%. A statistical classification framework was developed to diagnose cytomegalovirus status using the catalog of TCR beta chain sequences. In a later analysis, V and J genes were assigned by comparing TCR nucleotide sequences against IMGT/GENE-DB human TR gene sequences. A later analysis assigned CDR3 sequences and most-parsimonious VDJ recombination scenarios with the TCRdist pipeline. In a later analysis, each TCR beta chain was defined by its CDR3 amino acid sequence together with its V-gene family, and reads lacking a unique V-gene family were excluded. As a way to deal with suspected cross-contamination and a sequencing artifact, a later analysis dropped nearly 600 nucleotide sequences that were highly shared and had low generation probability. For each public chain, a later analysis derived a clonal expansion index from normalized ranks of inferred template counts within each repertoire. Generation probabilities in a later analysis came from a VDJ recombination model fitted to out-of-frame rearrangements, and those results were checked against IGoR. Hypergeometric tests were used in a later analysis to score TCR-TCR, TCR-HLA and TCR-CMV co-occurrence, with a repertoire-size bias correction applied to the TCR pairs. In a later analysis, false discovery rates were estimated by permuting HLA or CMV assignments 20 times. In a later analysis, co-occurring TCRs were grouped using DBSCAN, and TCRdist sequence similarity was added for clustering within HLA-allele-positive subsets. Repertoires with fewer than 30,000 or more than 120,000 public chains were left out of co-occurrence clustering, as were a handful of repertoires with anomalous nucleotide sharing. TCRdb mirrors the immuneACCESS table, restricted to in-frame sequences. Some clones are absent from its copies; in checked studies, under half trace to an unresolved V gene, and the reason for the others is unknown. V, J and clone size derive from that table, while D and trimming were established from the DNA sequence. The sample table records around 210,000 clones. Roughly 0.98% of the sample goes to the ten largest clones.

The CDR1 and CDR2 encoded by the germline V gene (reference sequence) are LNHDA and SQIVND. The CDR3 sequence holds 15 residues, the cysteine and phenylalanine included. Just CDR3 DNA is preserved here, 45 bases in frame from base 1. Trimming takes 2 bases off V and 4 bases off J; junction bases not matched to a gene: 5. The cohort was made up of around 720 healthy bone marrow donors. All cohort members were sampled while nominally healthy, although unrecorded immune exposures were likely present. The donor was CMV seropositive and was included in the group of approximately 310 seropositive cohort members. Each donor provided a peripheral blood sample, and peripheral blood mononuclear cells were used for TCR beta sequencing. Genomic DNA extraction from the blood cell samples was performed with the Qiagen DNeasy Blood Extraction Kit. This record belongs to a study of cytomegalovirus exposure and HLA in healthy donors (dated by TCRdb to the late 2010s). Broadly, across the study: An earlier analysis of approximately 550 of the donors reported 250 to 300 Gb of sequence data and some 120 million unique TCR beta sequences from some 180 million T cells. An early release covering 550 to 700 HLA-typed donors comprised 250 to 350 gigabases of sequencing data and around 80 million unique TCR sequences. Among the approximately 430 genotyped donors, under 90% belonged to the genetic ancestry cluster associated with self-reported Caucasian donors. The aim of the study was to test whether cataloging public T cell receptors could identify signatures of past pathogen exposure. The study used immunosequencing to profile the T cell repertoires of hundreds of subjects and linked those repertoires to cytomegalovirus serostatus. Besides the first cohort of approximately 670 subjects, a separate validation cohort made up of over 95 different subjects was used. High-throughput TCR immunosequencing, statistical association of individual TCRs with disease status, and machine learning were combined to predict cytomegalovirus infection status. In a later analysis, previously published TCR beta repertoires from 670 or so donors were re-analyzed and high-resolution HLA genotyping was added so that TCR occurrence patterns could be studied. In the later analysis, no new phenotypic data were used to find candidate immune exposures; instead, reliance was placed on TCR beta sequences and their occurrence across donors. To decide whether each TCR beta V gene segment behaved as functional or pseudogenic, an earlier analysis of over 500 of the donors relied on high-throughput TCR beta sequencing. Donor age, sex, ethnicity and CMV serostatus were collected together with the repertoire data. In a later genetic analysis, genome-wide SNP genotypes for 398 of the 666 donors were used, and that subset was treated as a discovery cohort. Every discovery cohort repertoire had been produced on one sequencing platform. HLA typing covered class I and class II loci at four-digit resolution. The number of typed donors differed by locus: about 620-630 for A, B, C, DRB1 and DQB1; 522 for DQA1; 606 for DPA1; and roughly 490 for DPB1. About five DR-DQ haplotypes were handled as single units for association and clustering, since linkage in the cohort was strong. On average, roughly 250,000 unique TCR beta nucleotide sequences were sequenced per donor among 398 genotyped donors of the cohort, with roughly 19% of those sequences being non-productive.

Here is what the overall study found, with its caveats: Correlated functional status among segregating V segments might reflect linkage disequilibrium, but an unknown experimental factor could not be ruled out. In a later analysis, HLA-associated TCR beta chains showed more clonal expansion and lower generation probabilities than non-associated chains that were equally common. In vitro tests confirmed that a few of the cytomegalovirus-associated TCR beta chains recognize cytomegalovirus antigens. An association between a missense DCLRE1C variant and V-gene and J-gene trimming of TCR beta chains was found in a later genetic analysis and replicated in an independent cohort. The cohort was sequenced for TCR beta chains only, and without alpha or paired-chain data the features that could be detected were limited. A later analysis found that TCR association rates varied across HLA loci, with DRB1 alleles showing the most associated TCRs and HLA-C alleles the fewest. The earlier analysis of almost 600 of the donors excluded over 15 rarely observed V segments, including chromosome 9 orphons, because counts were too low. When HLA alleles, especially DR and DQ, strongly co-occurred, attributing TCR associations to individual alleles was difficult. The authors suggested that the approach could potentially be generalized to other disease states and immunological phenotypes. Some IMGT-functional V segments, including TRBV6-2 and TRBV6-3, could not be distinguished by the 87-base-pair reads and were therefore excluded. Because HLA typing was missing for some donors at each locus, association tests included only the typed subset. A further reported finding was that TCR beta sequences accurately predicted the HLA-A and HLA-B alleles for most subjects in the first cohort. For the cohort, immune exposure information was limited to CMV serostatus. In a later analysis, several top co-occurrence clusters were reported to appear linked to parvovirus B19, influenza, CMV and Epstein-Barr virus. Compared with the approximately 720-donor mean, donors in an Asian-associated ancestry cluster had fewer N-insertions in productive TCRs, according to a later genetic analysis. The study listed 150 to 200 TCR beta chains as associated with cytomegalovirus. Sequencing depth was assumed to be roughly uniform across donors in the presence/absence analyses, though that assumption may not hold. In an earlier analysis of about 540 of the donors, most TCR beta V segments were observed in productive rearrangements about 87% or about 30% of the time, broadly matching IMGT annotations. The classifier was reported to diagnose cytomegalovirus status with high specificity and sensitivity in both the original cohort and the validation cohort. Most CMV-associated TCR beta chains appeared to be HLA-restricted in a later analysis, and the HLA associations seemed to be driven largely by CMV exposure. A cluster of highly shared sequence variants was judged likely to be a technical artifact of the sequencing pipeline. In a later analysis, 16,951 TCR beta sequences were associated with specific HLA alleles at a false discovery rate of 0.05. Most TCR sequences were seen in very few donors, while some public TCRs were found in many individuals.

Sequenced material: PBMCs. This TCR was recovered from a woman between 25 and 40 years old in good health and CMV-seropositive. This receptor chain uses TRBV19 and TRBJ2-1; 7 bases in between match TRBD2. The DNA is as follows: TGTGCCAGTAGTATAAGAGCGGGGTCGTACAATGAGCAGTTCTTC. Its coded protein is CASSIRAGSYNEQFF.